Listed below are T cell receptor beta chains from one sample, sequenced in a study of radiotherapy plus CTLA-4 blockade in lung cancer. Sequencing was performed with immunoSEQ multiplex PCR; in TCRdb, only in-frame clones are kept and a portion is missing. The sample has approximately 99,000 clones, 80% to 90% seen once; the top ten hold 4.5% to 6%. The material sequenced was peripheral blood, taken from a patient treated with radiotherapy plus ipilimumab. Receptors originate from a human donor with non-small cell lung cancer that progressed on radiotherapy plus ipilimumab. Both conserved end residues are part of each CDR3. A D gene is named only where the DNA matches it firmly. Clone size appears in some rows only: once, few, many, or a class for an expanded clone.

V gene	J gene	D gene	clone size	CDR3 DNA	CDR3 protein
TRBV5-1	TRBJ2-7	-	once	TGCGCCAGCAGCCCCGGGGAGTTATACGAGCAGTACTTC	CASSPGELYEQYF
TRBV18	TRBJ1-2	-	once	TGTGCCAGCTCACCTAGTGACCAACCTTATGGCTACACCTTC	CASSPSDQPYGYTF
TRBV5-1	TRBJ2-1	TRBD2	-	TGCGCCAGCAGCTTGACTAGCGGGAGTGTGGATGAGCAGTTCTTC	CASSLTSGSVDEQFF
TRBV18	TRBJ2-1	TRBD2	-	TGTGCCAGCTCCGCCGGGACTAGCGGGATTTACAATGAGCAGTTCTTC	CASSAGTSGIYNEQFF
TRBV12-5	TRBJ1-2	-	-	TGTGCTAGTGGTTTGGTCGGGGGAGGCGGCTACACCTTC	CASGLVGGGGYTF
TRBV5-1	TRBJ2-1	-	-	TGCGCCAGCAGCTTGTCCCGGCCCCACAATGAGCAGTTCTTC	CASSLSRPHNEQFF
TRBV6-6	TRBJ1-2	-	-	TGTGCCAGCAGTTACTCGAGGTCATTTAACTATGGCTACACCTTC	CASSYSRSFNYGYTF
TRBV29-1	TRBJ1-1	TRBD1	-	TGCAGCGCACCAAGGACAGGGGAGAACACTGAAGCTTTCTTT	CSAPRTGENTEAFF
TRBV11-3	TRBJ1-4	TRBD1	-	TGTGCCAGCAGCAGCCGGACAGGGGATGAAAAACTGTTTTTT	CASSSRTGDEKLFF
TRBV7-9	TRBJ2-7	-	-	TGTGCCACGACCGAGACGGGAGTAGGCTACGAGCAGTACTTC	CATTETGVGYEQYF
TRBV5-1	TRBJ2-3	TRBD2	-	TGCGCCAGCAGCTCCTCTTTCTTGTTGCGGGAGACTGGCACAGATACGCAGTATTTT	CASSSSFLLRETGTDTQYF
TRBV6-1	TRBJ2-1	-	-	TGTGCCAGCAGTGAAGCGGACGGGGTCAATGAGCAGTTCTTC	CASSEADGVNEQFF
TRBV7-2	TRBJ2-6	-	-	TGTGCCAGCAGTCTCCCCAACGTCCTGACTTTC	CASSLPNVLTF
TRBV27	TRBJ2-7	-	-	TGTGCCAGCAGCTCCCGAGACGGGACGGCCCTCTACGAGCAGTACTTC	CASSSRDGTALYEQYF
TRBV6-1	TRBJ1-5	-	once	TGTGCCAGCAGTGAAGCTGGTCAGCCCCAGCATTTT	CASSEAGQPQHF
TRBV28	TRBJ1-2	-	-	TGTGCCAGCAGTCAAGCTAACTATGGCTACACCTTC	CASSQANYGYTF
TRBV9	TRBJ2-3	TRBD1	-	TGTGCCAGCAACCAACAGGGGGCAACAGATACGCAGTATTTT	CASNQQGATDTQYF
TRBV5-4	TRBJ1-2	-	-	TGTGCCAGCAGCTTGCCTGCCCAGGCCTCTAACTATGGCTACACCTTC	CASSLPAQASNYGYTF
TRBV29-1	TRBJ1-1	-	-	TGCAGCGTTGTGCCCGGGACAGAAGCTTTCTTT	CSVVPGTEAFF
TRBV5-1	TRBJ1-3	-	once	TGCGCCAGCAGCTTGGAGGGGCTGCCCGCCGGTGGAAACACCATATATTTT	CASSLEGLPAGGNTIYF
TRBV27	TRBJ1-2	TRBD1	-	TGTGCCAGCAGTTTGACAGGGTACACACTTGGCTACACCTTC	CASSLTGYTLGYTF
TRBV4-1	TRBJ2-7	-	few	TGCGCCAGCAGCCAAGATCAATTGCGTGAGCAGTACTTC	CASSQDQLREQYF
TRBV6-1	TRBJ1-1	-	-	TGTGCCAGCAATCCAGGGAAGAACACTGAAGCTTTCTTT	CASNPGKNTEAFF
TRBV5-4	TRBJ2-1	-	-	TGTGCCAGCAGCTCCACAGGGGAGGGACCCTACAATGAGCAGTTCTTC	CASSSTGEGPYNEQFF
TRBV2	TRBJ2-4	TRBD2	-	TGTGCCAGCAGCCCCGAAAGACTAGCCACTGGAAACATTCAGTACTTC	CASSPERLATGNIQYF
TRBV5-6	TRBJ2-5	-	-	TGTGCCAGCAAACAGTGGGGGAGACCAGAGACCCAGTACTTC	CASKQWGRPETQYF
TRBV7-6	TRBJ2-7	TRBD2	-	TGTGCCAGCAGCTTAGGACCAGCGGGGTACTACGAGCAGTACTTC	CASSLGPAGYYEQYF
TRBV6-5	TRBJ1-1	-	-	TGTGCCAGCAGGCGGCTGGCCGTGGACGCTGAAGCTTTCTTT	CASRRLAVDAEAFF
TRBV5-1	TRBJ2-3	TRBD1	-	TGCGCCAGCAGCTCCGGACAGGTAGGAGGCACAGATACGCAGTATTTT	CASSSGQVGGTDTQYF
TRBV18	TRBJ2-7	TRBD1	once	TGTGCCAGCTCACCAGGGACAGGGGGCGAGCAGTACTTC	CASSPGTGGEQYF
TRBV9	TRBJ2-7	TRBD2	few	TGTGCCAGCAGCGTGGGGGACGGGAGGACCTCCTACGAGCAGTACTTC	CASSVGDGRTSYEQYF
TRBV2	TRBJ2-1	-	-	TGTGCCAGCAGTGAACTGGGTCTCTACAATGAGCAGTTCTTC	CASSELGLYNEQFF
TRBV5-6	TRBJ2-7	TRBD2	-	TGTGCCAGCAGCTTTGGACTAGCGGGAGGGTACGAGCAGTACTTC	CASSFGLAGGYEQYF
TRBV10-1	TRBJ1-1	-	-	TGCGCCAGCAGCGAGACCGGGACTGCCCCGATGGGCACTGAAGCTTTCTTT	CASSETGTAPMGTEAFF
TRBV19	TRBJ1-1	-	-	TGTGCCAGTAGTTCCAGGACAGACACTGAAGCTTTCTTT	CASSSRTDTEAFF
TRBV6-5	TRBJ1-5	-	-	TGTGCCAGCAGTCCGGGAGATGTTAGCAATCAGCCCCAGCATTTT	CASSPGDVSNQPQHF
TRBV18	TRBJ1-2	TRBD1	few	TGTGCCAGCTCACCGATAATAGAGGACAGGGGAACCTATGGCTACACCTTC	CASSPIIEDRGTYGYTF
TRBV7-6	TRBJ2-3	TRBD2	-	TGTGCCAGCAGCTTCCGACTAGCGGGAACCACAGATACGCAGTATTTT	CASSFRLAGTTDTQYF
TRBV7-8	TRBJ2-7	-	once	TGTGCCAGCAGCTTAGGGAGGGACGGCTACGAGCAGTACTTC	CASSLGRDGYEQYF